This section outlines one T cell receptor beta chain sequence together with its context. What it binds is not known. This sample was included in a study of blood T cells in healthy people across ages. Deletions cut 3 bases from V and 6 bases from J, with 18 bases between. The germline V gene encodes CDR1 SEHNR and CDR2 FQNEAQ (reference sequence). This CDR3 region has 15 residues. Healthy Caucasians from Russia aged about 6 to 100 served as donors. In each sample, at least 6.5 million PBMCs were isolated. Findings and caveats of the study: Diversity estimates drawn from one million T cells were deemed underestimates.

Through a sample-barcoded 5' primer and a J-beta primer mix, a second PCR was run for roughly 6 to 12 cycles. Tags on each cDNA molecule came from a template-switch adaptor with 12 random nucleotides. TCRdb ran MiXCR on the 5' RACE reads and lists one entry per CDR3 protein. The sample has about 1.5 million distinct CDR3 sequences, approximately 43% seen once. The TCR was taken from a woman aged 18 to 35 in good health. The sample consisted of blood. V gene TRBV7-9 combines with J gene TRBJ2-7; D might be TRBD2 (5 bases). CDR3 region: CASSFGPPEVGEQYF. In DNA, the CDR3 is TGTGCCAGCAGCTTTGGACCTCCGGAGGTTGGCGAGCAGTACTTC.